The 5 T cell receptor beta chains in this list originate from one sample, sequenced in a study of cytotoxic CD8 clonotypes in ibrutinib-treated CLL. TCRdb's table, derived via immunoSEQ multiplex PCR, lists solely in-frame clones and lacks some. The table lists about 200,000 clones, over 65% of them singletons, with over 5.5% in the top ten. Sequencing was performed on PBMCs, taken after 12 months of ibrutinib treatment. These receptors were taken from a human donor with chronic lymphocytic leukemia.

This chain uses TRBV7-9 with TRBJ2-5, with 11 bases aligning to TRBD1. The germline V gene has CDR1 SEHNR and CDR2 FQNEAQ (reference sequence). The CDR3 sequence is 16 residues long. V gave up 5 bases and J gave up 5 bases; unmatched junction bases: 10. The CDR3 nucleotides are TGTGCCAGCAGCCGATCAAGGACAGGGGGCTCGGAGACCCAGTACTTC. Protein sequence: CASSRSRTGGSETQYF.

V and J are TRBV4-2 and TRBJ2-7, with TRBD1 as a possible D gene (5 bases). This CDR3 contains 15 residues. Germline assignment: CDR1 LGHNA and CDR2 YNFKEQ. V shed 1 base and J shed 0 bases, with 10 bases lying between them. CDR3: CASSQAVTVSYEQYF. The CDR3 DNA reads TGTGCCAGCAGCCAAGCGGTGACAGTCTCCTACGAGCAGTACTTC.

The gene calls are TRBV28 and TRBJ2-7, with 9 bases matching TRBD1. CDR1 MDHEN and CDR2 SYDVKM come from the germline V gene. The CDR3 sequence is 16 residues long. The junction had 10 bases not matched to a gene; V was cut back by 6 bases and J by 1 base. The CDR3 region has the DNA TGTGCCAGCAGACCGCCGGACAGGGGAGGTTCCTACGAGCAGTACTTC. Residues: CASRPPDRGGSYEQYF.

The genes are TRBV7-6 and TRBJ1-3; D not certain. Germline values: CDR1 SGHVS, CDR2 FNYEAQ. The CDR3 covers 14 residues. Trimming removed 2 bases from V and 0 bases from J, with 5 bases in between. The CDR3 DNA reads as TGTGCCAGCAGCTTATTAGGCTCTGGAAACACCATATATTTT. It encodes CASSLLGSGNTIYF.

The J gene is TRBJ1-2, the V gene TRBV6-1; tentatively, D is TRBD1 (6 bases). CDR1 and CDR2 from the germline V gene are MNHNS and SASEGT. Trimming stripped 7 bases from V and 7 bases from J, with 16 bases between. This CDR3 is built from 13 residues. In DNA form, the CDR3 reads TGTGCCAGCAATGGGGGGGCAGGACCTGGCTACACCTTC. Its translation is CASNGGAGPGYTF.